This T cell receptor (beta chain) is drawn from a study of T-cell memory formation after mild COVID-19. V dropped 4 bases and J dropped 2; count of bases not matched to a gene: 4. Looked up from germline, CDR1 is MDHEN and CDR2 is SYDVKM. The CDR3 spans 15 residues. The study, taken as a whole, reports: The finding that pre-infection memory included some responding clones suggested that cross-reactive memory joined. Contracting clones, day 15 to 85, had balanced CD4/CD8, and later expanders favored CD4+. Proof of SARS-CoV-2 specificity was absent for the second-wave clones that crested on day 37.

This clonotype was observed a few times. The antigen is undetermined. The 5'RACE method, run with constant-segment primers, produced TCR alpha and TCR beta cDNA libraries (carrying sample barcodes and UMIs). TCRdb reprocessed the 5' RACE reads via MiXCR and lists one record per CDR3 protein. The sample includes roughly 610,000 distinct CDR3 sequences, roughly 17% of them seen just once. The gene calls are TRBV28 and TRBJ2-3; 9 bases match TRBD1. This receptor was obtained from an adult woman who had mild COVID-19 (a few samples of this study predate the infection). Cell type and time point are not known. The material sequenced was PBMCs or a T cell subset sorted from them (not recorded which). Here the CDR3 reads CASSSGTGNTDTQYF. CDR3 DNA sequence: TGTGCCAGCAGTTCCGGGACAGGGAACACAGATACGCAGTATTTT. The entire variable domain, with the rest obtained from reference TRBV28 and TRBJ2-3, is as follows: DVKVTQSSRYLVKRTGEKVFLECVQDMDHENMFWYRQDPGLGLRLIYFSYDVKMKEKGDIPEGYSVSREKKERFSLILESASTNQTSMYLCASSSGTGNTDTQYFGPGTRLTVL.